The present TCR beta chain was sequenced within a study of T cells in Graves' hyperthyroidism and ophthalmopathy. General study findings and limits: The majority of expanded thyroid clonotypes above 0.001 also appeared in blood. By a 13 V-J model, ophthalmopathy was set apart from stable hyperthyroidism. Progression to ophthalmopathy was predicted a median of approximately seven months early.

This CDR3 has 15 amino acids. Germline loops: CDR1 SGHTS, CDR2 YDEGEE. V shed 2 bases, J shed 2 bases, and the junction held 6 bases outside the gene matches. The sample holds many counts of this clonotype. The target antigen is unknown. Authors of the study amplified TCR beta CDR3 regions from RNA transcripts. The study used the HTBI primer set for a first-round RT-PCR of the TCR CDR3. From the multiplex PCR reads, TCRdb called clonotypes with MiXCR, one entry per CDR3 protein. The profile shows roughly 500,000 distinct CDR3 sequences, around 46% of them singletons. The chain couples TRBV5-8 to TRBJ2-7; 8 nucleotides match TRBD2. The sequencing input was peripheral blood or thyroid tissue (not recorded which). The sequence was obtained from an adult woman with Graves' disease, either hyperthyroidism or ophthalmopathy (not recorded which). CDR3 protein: CASSLRREGPYEQYF. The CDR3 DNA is TGTGCCAGCAGCTTAAGACGGGAGGGCCCCTACGAGCAGTACTTC.